Listed here are 5 T cell receptor beta chains from one sample, sequenced in a study of cytomegalovirus exposure and HLA in healthy donors. A multiplex PCR was run with 60 Vbeta primers and 13 Jbeta primers. Sequencing was performed with immunoSEQ multiplex PCR; in TCRdb, only in-frame clones are kept and a portion is missing. The sample contains some 150,000 clones, roughly 80% of which appear only once. Specimen: PBMCs. The receptors here all came from a man aged 25-45 years in good health and CMV-seropositive.

The chain combines TRBV7-9 with TRBJ2-3, with 11 bases identical to TRBD2. The CDR3 extends over 17 amino acids. V was pared by 5 bases and J by 1 base, with 8 bases of the junction left unmatched. CDR1 is SEHNR, CDR2 FQNEAQ, per germline (reference sequence). Here the CDR3 DNA reads TGTGCCAGCAGCCCTCCGACTAGCGGGGTCGGCACAGATACGCAGTATTTT. Encoded protein: CASSPPTSGVGTDTQYF.

V gene TRBV5-1 combines with J gene TRBJ1-2; 11 bases are shared with TRBD1. Per germline, CDR1 SGHRS and CDR2 YFSETQ. Germline trimming cut 1 base from V and 7 bases from J; bases unmatched to any gene: 6. The CDR3 totals 15 residues. The CDR3, as DNA: TGCGCCAGCAGCTTGATGGACAGGGGGCTGCGTGGCTACACCTTC. Protein product: CASSLMDRGLRGYTF.

The chain links TRBV30 to TRBJ1-1; unclear D gene. The ends were cut back, 2 bases at V and 6 bases at J, with 7 bases in the middle. The CDR3 extends over 11 amino acids. Germline V CDR1 and CDR2: GTSNPN, SVGIG (reference sequence). The DNA for the CDR3 is TGTGCCTGGAGTTGGGAGGCTGAAGCTTTCTTT. It codes for CAWSWEAEAFF.

There are a few counts of this clone. The rearrangement links TRBV7-6 to TRBJ1-3, with D uncertain. Trimming cost V 5 bases and J 0 bases, with 8 bases left between them. Germline V gene sequence: CDR1 SGHVS, CDR2 FNYEAQ. CDR3 length equals 14 residues. The CDR3 sequence is CASSAPGSGNTIYF. The CDR3 region has the DNA TGTGCCAGCAGCGCGCCGGGCTCTGGAAACACCATATATTTT.

This clone was seen more than once but under ten times. The V and J genes are TRBV10-1 and TRBJ1-2, with unresolved D. The ends were cut back, 3 bases at V and 2 bases at J, with 7 bases in the middle. Per germline, CDR1 WNHNN and CDR2 SYGVQD (reference sequence). The CDR3 has 13 residues. The CDR3 loop reads CASSEIENYGYTF. For the CDR3, the DNA is TGCGCCAGCAGTGAAATAGAGAACTATGGCTACACCTTC.